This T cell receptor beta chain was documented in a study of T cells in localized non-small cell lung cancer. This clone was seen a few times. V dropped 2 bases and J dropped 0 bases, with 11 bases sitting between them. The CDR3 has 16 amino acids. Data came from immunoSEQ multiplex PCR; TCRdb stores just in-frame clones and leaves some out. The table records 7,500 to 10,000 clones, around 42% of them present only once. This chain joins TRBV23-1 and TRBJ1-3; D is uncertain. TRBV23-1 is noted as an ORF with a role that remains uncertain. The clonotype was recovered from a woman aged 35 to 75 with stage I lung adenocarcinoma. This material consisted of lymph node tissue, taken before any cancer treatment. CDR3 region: CASSQDRDSSGNTIYF. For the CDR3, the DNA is TGCGCCAGCAGTCAAGATAGGGATAGCTCTGGAAACACCATATATTTT.